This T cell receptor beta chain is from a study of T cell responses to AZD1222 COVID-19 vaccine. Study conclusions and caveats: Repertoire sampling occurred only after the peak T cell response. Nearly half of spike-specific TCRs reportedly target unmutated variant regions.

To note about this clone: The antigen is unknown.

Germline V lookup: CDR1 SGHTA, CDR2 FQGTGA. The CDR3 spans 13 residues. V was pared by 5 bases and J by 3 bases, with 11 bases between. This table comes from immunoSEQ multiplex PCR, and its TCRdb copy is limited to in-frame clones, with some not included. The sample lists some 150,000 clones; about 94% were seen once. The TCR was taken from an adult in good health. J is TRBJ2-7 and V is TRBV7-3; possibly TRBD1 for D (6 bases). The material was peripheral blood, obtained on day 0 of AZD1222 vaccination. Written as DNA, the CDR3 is TGTGCCAGCAGCAGGGACACCGGCTACGAGCAGTACTTC. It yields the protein CASSRDTGYEQYF.